This passage covers 28 T cell receptor beta chains from one sample sequenced in a study of blood T cells in healthy people across ages. Next came a second PCR, run for about 6 to 12 cycles, which used a sample-barcoded 5' primer along with a J-beta primer mix. TCRdb called the 5' RACE reads again in MiXCR, with one record for every CDR3 protein. The table has about 1.1 million distinct CDR3 sequences, approximately 38% seen once. The source material was blood. These receptors originate from a man in his late teens or twenties in good health.

The rearrangement uses TRBV5-8 and TRBJ1-6; TRBD1 agrees at 8 bases. Germline V lookup: CDR1 SGHTS, CDR2 YDEGEE. The CDR3 has 16 residues. V shed 4 bases, J shed 5 bases, and the junction held 8 bases outside the gene matches. CDR3 sequence reads: CASSEDRGWNNSPLHF. CDR3 sequence (DNA): TGTGCCAGCAGCGAAGACAGGGGTTGGAATAATTCACCCCTCCACTTT.

The chain joins TRBV21-1 to TRBJ2-5; no check of the table's D call, TRBD2, against the DNA was made. TRBV21-1 has pseudogene status. The CDR3 extends over 15 amino acids. CDR3 region: CASSKAGLAEETQYF. CDR3 DNA: TGTGCCAGCAGCAAAGCCGGACTAGCGGAAGAGACCCAGTACTTC.

The genes are TRBV27 and TRBJ1-1, with 8 bases identical to TRBD1. V was clipped by 2 bases and J by 5 bases; unmatched bases: 10. Per germline, CDR1 MNHEY and CDR2 SMNVEV (reference sequence). The CDR3 is 16 amino acids. The CDR3 DNA reads TGTGCCAGCAGTTTAAGCCGGACAGGGTCCGGGACTGAAGCTTTCTTT. It yields the protein CASSLSRTGSGTEAFF.

This clonotype was picked up a small number of times. V gene TRBV29-1 combines with J gene TRBJ2-3; 8 nucleotides line up with TRBD1. V gave up 6 bases and J gave up 7 bases; unmatched junction bases: 15. Germline lookup yields CDR1 SQVTM and CDR2 ANQGSEA. The CDR3 contains 15 residues. In nucleotides, the CDR3 is TGCAGCGTCGACTCCGGCAGGACAGGGCAGTATACGCAGTATTTT. Residues: CSVDSGRTGQYTQYF.

This clonotype appeared a few times. The chain is built from TRBV6-2 or TRBV6-3 and TRBJ2-1; D could derive from TRBD1 or TRBD2 (5 bases each). CDR1 and CDR2 (germline): MNHEY, SVGEGT. V dropped 7 bases and J dropped 3 bases, with 10 bases sitting between them. The CDR3 covers 13 residues. CDR3 residues: CASTPGRYNEQFF. CDR3 DNA: TGTGCCAGCACGCCGGGACGCTACAATGAGCAGTTCTTC.

The rearrangement joins TRBV3-1 to TRBJ1-1; D ambiguous. V lost 5 bases and J lost 1, with 11 bases in between. Germline loops: CDR1 LGHDT, CDR2 YNNKEL (reference sequence). This CDR3 region has 14 residues. CDR3 nucleotides: TGTGCCAGCAGCGCCGGGCACCAGAACACTGAAGCTTTCTTT. Translation: CASSAGHQNTEAFF.

This clonotype appeared a few times. CDR3 in amino acids: CSVVSRTANEKLFF. In DNA, the CDR3 is TGCAGCGTTGTCTCAAGGACAGCGAATGAAAAACTGTTTTTT. This sequence joins TRBV29-1 and TRBJ1-4; TRBD1 is a possible D gene (6 bases). CDR3 length: 14 residues. Germline assignment: CDR1 SQVTM and CDR2 ANQGSEA. The V end was cut by 4 bases, the J end by 5 bases, with 14 bases between.

The chain links TRBV9 to TRBJ1-5, with D possibly TRBD1 on 5 matching bases. Germline assignment: CDR1 SGDLS and CDR2 YYNGEE. V lost 6 bases to trimming and J lost 2 bases, with 12 bases between them. This CDR3 contains 14 residues. The CDR3 nucleotides read TGTGCCAGCAACGAGGGGCCGGGCAATCAGCCCCAGCATTTT. This translates into CASNEGPGNQPQHF.

A few counts support this clonotype. J is TRBJ2-1 and V is TRBV4-3; possibly TRBD2 for D (6 bases). CDR3 length: 15 amino acids. Germline loops: CDR1 LGHNA, CDR2 YSLEER. The V gene lost 0 bases and the J gene lost 6 bases, with 12 bases spanning the gap. The CDR3 is CASSQDRGLLNEQFF. For the CDR3, the DNA is TGCGCCAGCAGCCAAGATCGGGGACTCCTCAATGAGCAGTTCTTC.

This clonotype has more than one count but fewer than ten. The chain recombines TRBV6-6 with TRBJ1-5; 7 positions match TRBD1. The CDR3 totals 13 residues. CDR1 is MNHNY and CDR2 is SVGAGI in the germline V gene (reference sequence). With V trimmed by 7 bases and J by 7 bases, 7 bases remained unmatched. This CDR3 is CASIDRASQPQHF. In DNA, the CDR3 is TGTGCCAGCATCGACAGGGCTTCCCAGCCCCAGCATTTT.

The chain links TRBV6-1 to TRBJ2-7; the D call may be TRBD1 or TRBD2 (6 bases each). Trimming pared 8 bases from V and 2 bases from J, leaving 16 bases between. Germline V gene data show CDR1 as MNHNS and CDR2 as SASEGT. The CDR3 extends over 14 amino acids. CDR3 residues: CASSITGATYEQYF. The CDR3 coding sequence is TGTGCCAGCTCCATTACGGGGGCTACCTACGAGCAGTACTTC.

This rearrangement joins TRBV7-6 to TRBJ1-4; tentatively, D is TRBD1 (6 bases). V was clipped by 1 base and J by 8 bases, with 20 bases between them. Germline-derived CDR1 and CDR2 are SGHVS and FNYEAQ. CDR3 size: 17 residues. Here the CDR3 DNA reads TGTGCCAGCAGCTTAGTTGTTGGGCGGGGACAACCCGAAAAACTGTTTTTT. This encodes CASSLVVGRGQPEKLFF.

This clonotype was picked up many times. The chain has TRBV29-1 and TRBJ2-1; D is undetermined. This CDR3 comprises 10 residues. CDR1 SQVTM and CDR2 ANQGSEA come from the germline V gene. V shed 4 bases and J shed 9 bases, with 7 bases lying between them. The CDR3 sequence is CSVVIGEQFF. The CDR3 region has the DNA TGCAGCGTTGTTATAGGTGAGCAGTTCTTC.

J is TRBJ2-3 and V is TRBV12-3 or TRBV12-4, with 9 bases aligning to TRBD1. V trimming: 6 bases; J trimming: 4 bases; junction bases outside the gene matches: 8. The CDR3 spans 15 residues. CDR3 DNA: TGTGCCAGCAGCCCAACAGGGGGCTCCGCAGATACGCAGTATTTT. This sequence encodes CASSPTGGSADTQYF.

The chain employs TRBV5-1 and TRBJ2-1; tentative D call: TRBD2 (5 bases). Near its end, the DNA agrees better with TRBJ2-7, so the J call may be wrong. There are 16 residues in the CDR3. CDR1 and CDR2 (germline): SGHRS, YFSETQ. The CDR3 spells CASSCPGHFGENEQYF. CDR3 DNA: TGCGCCAGCAGCTGCCCAGGCCATTTTGGGGAGAACGAGCAGTACTTC.

The chain couples TRBV5-6 to TRBJ2-4; 7 bases agree with TRBD1. The CDR3 spans 14 residues. The germline V gene encodes CDR1 SGHDT and CDR2 YYEEEE. V shed 4 bases and J 8 bases; nucleotides not matched to a gene: 9. The CDR3 region is CASSGLVQGDIQYF. Written as DNA, the CDR3 is TGTGCCAGCAGCGGACTGGTGCAGGGGGACATTCAGTACTTC.

This clonotype was seen a few times. V usage is TRBV20-1 and J usage is TRBJ2-3, with D perhaps matching TRBD2 (6 bases). Germline-derived CDR1 and CDR2 are DFQATT and SNEGSKA (reference sequence). The V and J ends lost 0 bases and 4 bases respectively, with 11 bases between them. This CDR3 spans 14 amino acids. The CDR3 spells CSAREEEGPDTQYF. The CDR3 DNA sequence: TGCAGTGCTAGAGAGGAGGAGGGCCCAGATACGCAGTATTTT.

The rearrangement links TRBV5-1 to TRBJ2-5, with 11 bases aligning to TRBD1. CDR1 and CDR2 from the germline V gene are SGHRS and YFSETQ. The CDR3 is 14 residues long. V gave up 4 bases and J gave up 11 bases; unmatched junction bases: 10. CDR3 in amino acids: CASSERTGGFEQYF. The CDR3 nucleotides read TGCGCCAGCAGCGAGAGGACAGGGGGCTTTGAGCAGTACTTC.

The chain joins TRBV6-6 to TRBJ1-3; tentatively, D is TRBD1 (5 bases). The CDR3 has 17 amino acids. Trimming stripped 6 bases from V and 0 bases from J, with 18 bases between. The germline V gene has CDR1 MNHNY and CDR2 SVGAGI (reference sequence). Written as DNA, the CDR3 is TGTGCCAGCAGGTCACTCGGGACTCCAAGCTCTGGAAACACCATATATTTT. This gives the protein CASRSLGTPSSGNTIYF.

This chain connects TRBV6-2 or TRBV6-3 to TRBJ1-5; D not resolved. Germline CDR1 reads MNHEY; CDR2 reads SVGEGT. This CDR3 is built from 10 residues. With 7 bases removed from V and 5 bases from J, the gap between germline ends came to 3 bases. CDR3 DNA sequence: TGTGCCAGCAATCATCAGCCCCAGCATTTT. Translating it yields CASNHQPQHF.

This chain joins TRBV10-3 and TRBJ1-5, with a possible D match to TRBD1 (5 bases). Trimming stripped 8 bases from V and 8 bases from J, with 16 bases between. Germline V CDR1 and CDR2: ENHRY, SYGVKD. The CDR3 is 13 amino acids. The CDR3 DNA sequence: TGTGCCATCCGGGACGGGGTGATGGAGCCCCAGCATTTT. It codes for CAIRDGVMEPQHF.

V gene TRBV20-1 combines with J gene TRBJ1-5, with D uncertain. The V and J ends lost 7 bases and 7 bases respectively, with 5 bases between them. Germline V gene lookup returns CDR1 DFQATT and CDR2 SNEGSKA (reference sequence). The CDR3 consists of 9 residues. The CDR3: CSGGQPQHF. CDR3 sequence (DNA): TGCAGTGGAGGGCAGCCCCAGCATTTT.

V and J are TRBV5-1 and TRBJ1-1, with 7 bases fitting TRBD1. Per germline, CDR1 SGHRS and CDR2 YFSETQ. The CDR3 has 14 residues. V dropped 6 bases and J dropped 1; count of bases not matched to a gene: 6. The CDR3 loop reads CASNLQGKNTEAFF. CDR3 in DNA: TGCGCCAGCAATCTACAGGGGAAGAACACTGAAGCTTTCTTT.

This clonotype was seen a handful of times. The chain links TRBV15 to TRBJ1-2; D unclear. CDR1 is LNHNV and CDR2 is YYDKDF in the germline V gene (reference sequence). The CDR3 covers 10 residues. Here the CDR3 DNA reads TGTGAATACCCTAACTATGGCTACACCTTC. Translated: CEYPNYGYTF.

This clonotype has just a few counts. V is TRBV2 and J is TRBJ2-3; 8 positions agree with TRBD2. Germline trimming cut 8 bases from V and 2 bases from J; bases unmatched to any gene: 15. The CDR3 sequence is 17 residues long. Germline CDR1 SNHLY, CDR2 FYNNEI. The DNA for the CDR3 is TGTGCCAGCGGAACTAGCGGCGACGTCTCCCTCACAGATACGCAGTATTTT. Its translation: CASGTSGDVSLTDTQYF.

This chain joins TRBV20-1 and TRBJ2-5; D is tentatively TRBD1 or TRBD2 (5 bases each). The germline V and J ends were trimmed by 8 bases and 4 bases, with 17 bases remaining between them. Germline assignment: CDR1 DFQATT and CDR2 SNEGSKA (reference sequence). This CDR3 has 13 residues. CDR3 DNA sequence: TGCAGTCTATCGGGGCGAAGTACAGAGACCCAGTACTTC. Translated, it gives CSLSGRSTETQYF.

The chain couples TRBV27 to TRBJ1-1, with D possibly TRBD1 on 6 matching bases. Germline assignment: CDR1 MNHEY and CDR2 SMNVEV (reference sequence). The V end lost 3 bases, the J end lost 13 bases, and 15 bases lay between the germline ends. The length of the CDR3 is 12 residues. CDR3 protein: CASSFGGRSVFF. In DNA, the CDR3 is TGTGCCAGCAGTTTTGGGGGGCGTTCGGTTTTCTTT.

This chain links TRBV5-1 with TRBJ1-6, with D tentatively TRBD1 (6 bases). V lost 0 bases and J lost 8, with 9 bases in between. CDR3 length: 14 amino acids. CDR1 is SGHRS and CDR2 is YFSETQ in the germline V gene. CDR3 sequence reads: CASSLGDTDSPLHF. CDR3 in DNA: TGCGCCAGCAGCTTGGGGGACACGGATTCACCCCTCCACTTT.